This T cell receptor (beta chain) was obtained from a study of T cell responses to AZD1222 COVID-19 vaccine. Study in general: Both about-4-week and about-12-week second-dose recipients were combined. Regarding the study as a whole: Females outnumbered males among donors, who were mostly white British; clonal diversity was possibly underestimated. Reportedly, close to half of spike-specific TCRs are directed against unmutated variant regions.

V shed 3 bases and J 1 base; nucleotides not matched to a gene: 6. Germline assignment: CDR1 SGHTA and CDR2 FQGTGA. CDR3 length: 17 residues. Using immunoSEQ multiplex PCR, the repertoire was profiled, and TCRdb retains in-frame clones only, with some absent. The sample lists 100,000 or so clones, more than 85% occurring once. This clone was seen a single time. Its antigen is as yet unknown. The rearrangement uses TRBV7-3 and TRBJ2-1; TRBD2 matches at 10 bases. This specimen was peripheral blood, taken on day 0 of AZD1222 vaccination. The TCR comes from an adult in good health. DNA for the CDR3: TGTGCCAGCAGCTTGAAGGCACTAGCGGGGTCCTACAATGAGCAGTTCTTC. This encodes CASSLKALAGSYNEQFF. The full variable domain, rest sourced from reference TRBV7-3 and TRBJ2-1, is GAGVSQTPSNKVTEKGKYVELRCDPISGHTALYWYRQSLGQGPEFLIYFQGTGAADDSGLPNDRFFAVRPEGSVSTLKIQRTERGDSAVYLCASSLKALAGSYNEQFFGPGTRLTVL.